A single sample is the source of the 10 T cell receptor beta chains below, sequenced in a study of shared clonotypes between healthy human individuals. TCRdb keeps only in-frame clones here, not all; method: immunoSEQ multiplex PCR. The repertoire has about 320,000 clones, roughly 84% of them found once; the top ten carry around 15%. The sequenced sample was memory CD8+ T cells sorted from blood. Specified subset: CD45RO+ cells pooled with CCR7-negative TemRA cells. Receptor source: a man younger than 30 in good health.

The chain joins TRBV30 to TRBJ1-1; 9 bases agree with TRBD1. The CDR3 sequence is 15 residues long. Germline V gene data show CDR1 as GTSNPN and CDR2 as SVGIG (reference sequence). CDR3 bases: TGTGCATACCTGACAGGGGGAAGGCGAAAGAAGGAAGCTTTCTTT. This sequence encodes CAYLTGGRRKKEAFF.

The rearrangement joins TRBV5-1 to TRBJ1-3, with a possible D match to TRBD1 (5 bases). Deletions cut 5 bases from V and 0 bases from J, with 18 bases between. Germline CDR1 and CDR2: SGHRS and YFSETQ. The CDR3 runs 17 residues. CDR3 bases: TGCGCCAGCAGTTTCACCGGGACGGCCAACTCTGGAAACACCATATATTTT. This translates into CASSFTGTANSGNTIYF.

The CDR3: CASSSDTIYNEQFF. CDR3 in DNA: TGTGCCAGCAGCTCGGACACGATCTACAATGAGCAGTTCTTC. The rearrangement joins TRBV7-9 to TRBJ2-1; a possible D gene is TRBD1 (5 bases). V was cut by 4 bases and J by 3 bases, with 10 bases left in between. The germline V gene has CDR1 SEHNR and CDR2 FQNEAQ (reference sequence). The CDR3 consists of 14 residues.

The DNA for the CDR3 is TGTGCCAGCAGTGTGTTTGACTACCTCGAGCAGTACTTC. The encoded protein is CASSVFDYLEQYF. The J gene is TRBJ2-7, the V gene TRBV2; a weak D match, TRBD2 (5 bases). The CDR3 extends over 13 amino acids. Germline assignment: CDR1 SNHLY and CDR2 FYNNEI. V lost 4 bases, J lost 6 bases, and 13 bases lay in between.

In this sample, this clone turned up once. This chain links TRBV30 with TRBJ1-1, with 8 bases matching TRBD1. The germline gives CDR1 GTSNPN, CDR2 SVGIG (reference sequence). CDR3 size: 14 residues. The ends lost 4 bases at V and 3 bases at J; junction bases unmatched: 7. Here the CDR3 reads CAWTRTGPDTEAFF. The CDR3 nucleotides read TGTGCCTGGACTCGGACAGGGCCGGACACTGAAGCTTTCTTT.

In this sample, this clone turned up a few times. The chain carries TRBV9 and TRBJ1-2; no firm D call. Trimming cost V 1 base and J 0 bases, with 10 bases left between them. CDR1 and CDR2 (germline): SGDLS, YYNGEE. This CDR3 contains 15 residues. The CDR3 DNA reads TGTGCCAGCAGCGTACGGCCAGATCCTAACTATGGCTACACCTTC. Its translation is CASSVRPDPNYGYTF. Together with reference TRBV9 and TRBJ1-2, the CDR3 gives the full variable domain: DSGVTQTPKHLITATGQRVTLRCSPRSGDLSVYWYQQSLDQGLQFLIQYYNGEERAKGNILERFSAQQFPDLHSELNLSSLELGDSALYFCASSVRPDPNYGYTFGSGTRLTVV.

The V call is TRBV6-5, the J call TRBJ1-6; 7 bases are shared with TRBD1. The germline CDR1 and CDR2 sequences are MNHEY and SVGAGI. V shed 3 bases and J 7 bases; nucleotides not matched to a gene: 3. This CDR3 is built from 14 residues. The CDR3 nucleotides are TGTGCCAGCAGTTATGGCAGGGGGAATTCACCCCTCCACTTT. Protein sequence: CASSYGRGNSPLHF.

DNA for the CDR3: TGTGCCATCAGTGCCTCCTTGGCCTACGAGCAGTACTTC. Residues: CAISASLAYEQYF. The chain has TRBV10-3 and TRBJ2-7; D is uncertain. V lost 4 bases to trimming and J lost 2 bases, with 9 bases between them. Germline values: CDR1 ENHRY, CDR2 SYGVKD. This CDR3 is built from 13 residues.

The chain carries TRBV29-1 and TRBJ1-2; tentative D call: TRBD1 (5 bases). CDR1 and CDR2 (germline): SQVTM, ANQGSEA. The CDR3 sequence is 15 residues long. V lost 3 bases to trimming and J lost 4 bases, with 18 bases between them. Here the CDR3 DNA reads TGCAGCGTTGACGATTCAAGGGGTCTATTCTATGGCTACACCTTC. This translates into CSVDDSRGLFYGYTF.

The J gene is TRBJ2-7, the V gene TRBV9; D is perhaps TRBD2 (6 bases). V shed 0 bases and J shed 5 bases, with 15 bases lying between them. Germline V gene sequence: CDR1 SGDLS, CDR2 YYNGEE. This CDR3 spans 15 amino acids. CDR3 sequence reads: CASSVDGEVVDEQYF. The CDR3 DNA follows: TGTGCCAGCAGCGTAGATGGGGAGGTCGTCGACGAGCAGTACTTC. The entire variable domain, with the rest obtained from reference TRBV9 and TRBJ2-7, is as follows: DSGVTQTPKHLITATGQRVTLRCSPRSGDLSVYWYQQSLDQGLQFLIQYYNGEERAKGNILERFSAQQFPDLHSELNLSSLELGDSALYFCASSVDGEVVDEQYFGPGTRLTVT.